This T cell receptor (beta chain) came from a study of blood T cells in healthy people across ages. Study summary: There was about one barcoded beta molecule captured by template switching per two T cells.

A second PCR of roughly 7 to 11 cycles used a sample-barcoded 5' primer and a J-beta primer mix. TCRdb passed the 5' RACE reads through MiXCR, listing each CDR3 protein once. The sample includes about 1.4 million distinct CDR3 sequences, 59% seen only once; the top ten take approximately 7%. Overall study findings and caveats: Unsorted PBMCs blocked a conclusive comparison of naive and antigen-experienced cells. Comparison with aged donors showed that long-lived donors had more naive CD4+ cells and higher diversity.

The ends were cut back, 5 bases at V and 3 bases at J, with 14 bases in the middle. Per the germline V gene, CDR1 is SGHAT and CDR2 is FQNNGV. The CDR3 spans 14 residues. In regard to this clonotype: Antigen specificity is unknown.

The origin of this receptor is a man aged 18-30 years in good health. Sequencing input: blood. The rearrangement links TRBV11-2 to TRBJ2-7; D remains ambiguous. DNA of the CDR3: TGTGCCAGCAGCCCCCAATATGGGGTCTACGAGCAGTACTTC. Encoded protein: CASSPQYGVYEQYF. Complete variable domain (other parts from reference TRBV11-2 and TRBJ2-7): EAGVAQSPRYKIIEKRQSVAFWCNPISGHATLYWYQQILGQGPKLLIQFQNNGVVDDSQLPKDRFSAERLKGVDSTLKIQPAKLEDSAVYLCASSPQYGVYEQYFGPGTRLTVT.